The T cell receptor beta chain described here comes from a study of shared clonotypes between healthy human individuals. Study-level background: Three plates each covered CD4 naive and memory; CD8 naive two, CD8 memory one. Study observations and caveats: It was the non-shared clonotypes that had lower generation probabilities than clonotypes shared by all four donors.

Assay execution proceeded at the deep level. As originally analysed: In the immunoSEQ data, sequences were junction-only and lacked quality scores, so filtering differed. Profiling relied on immunoSEQ multiplex PCR, and the TCRdb table lists in-frame clones only, not all of them. V and J calls plus clone size are reproduced from that table; the DNA served to infer D and trimming. The sample contains over 1.4 million clones, 96% of which appear only once. Of note for this clone: Antigen: not known.

This clonotype was obtained from a man aged 25-40 years in good health. Specimen: naive CD4+ T cells sorted from blood. Indicated subset: CD45RA+ positively selected.

Here the CDR3 DNA reads TGTGCCAGCAGCCCTTCCAGTGAAGCTTTCTTT. It is translated as CASSPSSEAFF. The chain has TRBV7-6 and TRBJ1-1; D remains unclear. Germline V gene sequence: CDR1 SGHVS, CDR2 FNYEAQ. Trimming took off 5 bases at V and 7 bases at J, with 8 bases between the two ends. This CDR3 has 11 amino acids. The whole variable domain, remainder taken from reference TRBV7-6 and TRBJ1-1, is GAGVSQSPRYKVTKRGQDVALRCDPISGHVSLYWYRQALGQGPEFLTYFNYEAQQDKSGLPNDRFSAERPEGSISTLTIQRTEQRDSAMYRCASSPSSEAFFGQGTRLTVV.